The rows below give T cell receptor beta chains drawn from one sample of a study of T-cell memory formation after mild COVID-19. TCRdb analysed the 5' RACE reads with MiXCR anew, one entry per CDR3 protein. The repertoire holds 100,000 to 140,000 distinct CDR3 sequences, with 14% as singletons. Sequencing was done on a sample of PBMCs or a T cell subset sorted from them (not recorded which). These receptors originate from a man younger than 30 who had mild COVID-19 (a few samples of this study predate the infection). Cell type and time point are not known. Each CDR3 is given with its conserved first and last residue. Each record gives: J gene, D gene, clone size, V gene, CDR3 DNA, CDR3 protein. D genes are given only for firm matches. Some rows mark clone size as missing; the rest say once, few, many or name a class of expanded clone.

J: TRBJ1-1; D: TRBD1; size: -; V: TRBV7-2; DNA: TGTGCCAGCATCACCGGCAGGGGGCTCACTGAAGCTTTCTTT; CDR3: CASITGRGLTEAFF
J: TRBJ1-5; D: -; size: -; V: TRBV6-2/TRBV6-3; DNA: TGTGCCATAACCGGGACGGCAAATCAGCCCCAGCATTTT; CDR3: CAITGTANQPQHF
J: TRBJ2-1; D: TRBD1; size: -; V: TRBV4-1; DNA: TGCGCCAGCAGCCCGGGACAGGCGCACAATGAGCAGTTCTTC; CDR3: CASSPGQAHNEQFF
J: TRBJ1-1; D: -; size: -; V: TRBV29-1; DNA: TGCAGCGTCGGTTCGGACGACACTGAAGCTTTCTTT; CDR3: CSVGSDDTEAFF
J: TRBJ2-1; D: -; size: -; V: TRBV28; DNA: TGTGCCAGCAGTGGTAGGGGGGCTCTCAGGGGCCGGAATGAGCAGTTCTTC; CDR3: CASSGRGALRGRNEQFF
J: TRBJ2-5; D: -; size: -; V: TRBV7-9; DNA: TGTGCCAGCAGTCAACCCCAAGCGAGGGAGACCCAGTACTTC; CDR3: CASSQPQARETQYF
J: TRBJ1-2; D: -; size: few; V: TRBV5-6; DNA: TGTGCCAGCAGCTTGGCCTGGGGGGTCAGAAACTATGGCTACACCTTC; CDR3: CASSLAWGVRNYGYTF
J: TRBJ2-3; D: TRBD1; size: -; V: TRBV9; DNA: TGTGCCAGCAGCGAGGGGACAGGGGGAACAGATACGCAGTATTTT; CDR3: CASSEGTGGTDTQYF
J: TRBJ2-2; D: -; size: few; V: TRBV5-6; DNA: TGTGCCAGCAGCTTCGGGGTATCCGGGGAGCTGTTTTTT; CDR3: CASSFGVSGELFF
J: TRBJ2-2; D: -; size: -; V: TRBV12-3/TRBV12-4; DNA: TGTGCCAGCAGTCCGGGGAACACCGGGGAGCTGTTTTTT; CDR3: CASSPGNTGELFF
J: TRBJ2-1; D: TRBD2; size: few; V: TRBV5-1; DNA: TGCGCCAGCAGCCAATACGGGACTAGCGGGGGGGCAAGCCACAATGAGCAGTTCTTC; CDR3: CASSQYGTSGGASHNEQFF
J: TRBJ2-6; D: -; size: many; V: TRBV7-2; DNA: TGTGCCAGCAGCTTAATGGGCAGCCTCTCTGGGGCCAACGTCCTGACTTTC; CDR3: CASSLMGSLSGANVLTF
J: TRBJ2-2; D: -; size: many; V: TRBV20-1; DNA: TGCAGTGCTAGAGACCCAGGGGCGGGGGCCCACACCGGGGAGCTGTTTTTT; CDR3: CSARDPGAGAHTGELFF
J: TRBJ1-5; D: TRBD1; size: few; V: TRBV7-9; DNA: TGTGCCAGCAGCAGGGACAGGGAAATCGGTCAGCCCCAGCATTTT; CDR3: CASSRDREIGQPQHF
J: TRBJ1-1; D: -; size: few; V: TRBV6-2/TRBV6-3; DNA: TGTGCCAGCAGCCTCGCAGGGGCGACTGAAGCTTTCTTT; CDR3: CASSLAGATEAFF
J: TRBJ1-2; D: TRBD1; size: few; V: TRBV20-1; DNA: TGCAGTGCTAGAGAGGAGGGACAGGGGGACTATGGCTACACCTTC; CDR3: CSAREEGQGDYGYTF
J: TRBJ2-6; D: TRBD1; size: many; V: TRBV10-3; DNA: TGTGCCATCAGCGGGACAGGGGGATCTGGGGCCAACGTCCTGACTTTC; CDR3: CAISGTGGSGANVLTF
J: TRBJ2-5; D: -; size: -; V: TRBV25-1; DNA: TGTGCCAGCAGGGAGGGATACAGACAAGAGACCCAGTACTTC; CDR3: CASREGYRQETQYF
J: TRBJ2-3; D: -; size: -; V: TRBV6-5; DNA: TGTGCCAGCAGTTACTCCCCGAAAGGAGATACGCAGTATTTT; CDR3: CASSYSPKGDTQYF
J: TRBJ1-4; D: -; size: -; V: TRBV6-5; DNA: TGTGCCAGCGGGCAAGGAACTAATGAAAAACTGTTTTTT; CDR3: CASGQGTNEKLFF
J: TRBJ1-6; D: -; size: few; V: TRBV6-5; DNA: TGTGCCAGCAGACCACCGCCGGGAGTAGGGAATTCACCCCTCCACTTT; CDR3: CASRPPPGVGNSPLHF
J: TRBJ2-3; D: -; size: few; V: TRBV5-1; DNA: TGCGCCAGCAGCACAGGACTAAGTCCCACAGATACGCAGTATTTT; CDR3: CASSTGLSPTDTQYF
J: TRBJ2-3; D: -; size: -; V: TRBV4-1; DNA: TGCGCCAGCAGCCAAGCGGGCCGGGGGAGGACAGATACGCAGTATTTT; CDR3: CASSQAGRGRTDTQYF
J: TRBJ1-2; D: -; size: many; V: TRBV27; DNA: TGTGCCAGCCTCGGACGAGGGTTGGGAGAGGGGATATATGGCTACACCTTC; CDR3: CASLGRGLGEGIYGYTF
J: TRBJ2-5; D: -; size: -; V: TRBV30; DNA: TGTGCCTGGAGTACCTCGGGACTGGAAGAGACCCAGTACTTC; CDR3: CAWSTSGLEETQYF
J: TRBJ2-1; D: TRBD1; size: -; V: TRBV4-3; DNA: TGCGCCAGCAGCCCCGGGACAGGGGGAAACAATGAGCAGTTCTTC; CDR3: CASSPGTGGNNEQFF
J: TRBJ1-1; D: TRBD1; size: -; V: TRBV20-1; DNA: TGCAGTGCTAGATTGGACAGGGGGAACACTGAAGCTTTCTTT; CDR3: CSARLDRGNTEAFF
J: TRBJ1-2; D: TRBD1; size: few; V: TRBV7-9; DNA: TGTGCCAGCAGCCCCGGGACAGGGGGTCGGGGCTACACCTTC; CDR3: CASSPGTGGRGYTF
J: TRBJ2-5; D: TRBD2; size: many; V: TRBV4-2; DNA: TGTGCCAGCAGCACCCAGCGGGGGGCTGGAAAGACCCAGTACTTC; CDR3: CASSTQRGAGKTQYF
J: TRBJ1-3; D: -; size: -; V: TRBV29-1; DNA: TGCAGCGCCGGTGGGACTGCTGGAAACACCATATATTTT; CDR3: CSAGGTAGNTIYF
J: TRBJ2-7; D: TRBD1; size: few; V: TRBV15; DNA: TGTGCCACCAGCAGAGAGATGGGGACAGACGAGCAGTACTTC; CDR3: CATSREMGTDEQYF
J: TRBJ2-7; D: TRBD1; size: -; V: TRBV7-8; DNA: TGTGCCAGCAGCTATTTGACAGGGACATCCTACGAGCAGTACTTC; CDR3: CASSYLTGTSYEQYF
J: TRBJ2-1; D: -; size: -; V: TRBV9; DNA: TGTGCCAGCACCCAAGGCCACGCAGGGGTTGGACATGAGCAGTTCTTC; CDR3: CASTQGHAGVGHEQFF
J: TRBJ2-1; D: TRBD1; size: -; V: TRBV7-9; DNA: TGTGCCAGCAGCTCGACAGGGGTCTACAATGAGCAGTTCTTC; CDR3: CASSSTGVYNEQFF
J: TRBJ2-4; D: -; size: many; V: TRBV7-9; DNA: TGTGCCAGCAGCCCCTTAGGGCTGAGTAAAAACATTCAGTACTTC; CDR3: CASSPLGLSKNIQYF
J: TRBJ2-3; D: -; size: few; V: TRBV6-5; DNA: TGTGCCAGCAGTTACTCATCTGCGGATACGCAGTATTTT; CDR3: CASSYSSADTQYF
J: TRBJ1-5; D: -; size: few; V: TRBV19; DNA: TGTGCCAGTTCGTACCAGCCCTGGGGCAATCAGCCCCAGCATTTT; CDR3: CASSYQPWGNQPQHF
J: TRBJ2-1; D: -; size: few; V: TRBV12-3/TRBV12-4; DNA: TGTGCCAGCAGTTTTGGCCGGGATGGGATTAGCTCCTACAATGAGCAGTTCTTC; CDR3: CASSFGRDGISSYNEQFF
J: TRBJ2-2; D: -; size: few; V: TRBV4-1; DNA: TGCGCCAGCAGAGGTGCTAACAGGGTGATCGCCGGGGAGCTGTTTTTT; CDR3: CASRGANRVIAGELFF
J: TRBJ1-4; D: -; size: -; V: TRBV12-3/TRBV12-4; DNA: TGTGCCAGCAGTCCGGGGGGGGCGAACGAAAAACTGTTTTTT; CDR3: CASSPGGANEKLFF
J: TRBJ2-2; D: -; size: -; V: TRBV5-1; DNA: TGCGCCAGCAAAGAAGTGGAGGGTACCGGGGAGCTGTTTTTT; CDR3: CASKEVEGTGELFF
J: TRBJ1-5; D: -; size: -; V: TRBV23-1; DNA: TGCGCCAGCAGTCAAAGCCCAGGACAGTTCCGTAAGCCCCAGCATTTT; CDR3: CASSQSPGQFRKPQHF
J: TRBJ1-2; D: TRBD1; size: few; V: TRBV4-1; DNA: TGCGCCAGCAGCCAAGGGGGCAGGGGGTTTTTCTACTATGGCTACACCTTC; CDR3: CASSQGGRGFFYYGYTF
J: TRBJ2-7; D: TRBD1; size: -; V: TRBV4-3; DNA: TGCGCCAGCAGCCAAGCTATAGGGGGCCCCTACGAGCAGTACTTC; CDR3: CASSQAIGGPYEQYF
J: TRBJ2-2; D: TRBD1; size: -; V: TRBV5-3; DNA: TGTGCCAGAAGCCCGGGACAGAAGAACACCGGGGAGCTGTTTTTT; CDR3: CARSPGQKNTGELFF
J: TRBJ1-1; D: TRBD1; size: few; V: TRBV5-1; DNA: TGCGCCAGCAGCTTAGGACAGGGGACCACTGAAGCTTTCTTT; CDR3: CASSLGQGTTEAFF
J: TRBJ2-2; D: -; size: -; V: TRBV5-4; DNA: TGTGCCAGCAGCTTGGCCCGGGGCAGGACGAACACCGGGGAGCTGTTTTTT; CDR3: CASSLARGRTNTGELFF
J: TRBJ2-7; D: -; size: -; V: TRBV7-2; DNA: TGTGCCAGCAGCTTAGAGGGGGGCCCCTACGAGCAGTACTTC; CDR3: CASSLEGGPYEQYF
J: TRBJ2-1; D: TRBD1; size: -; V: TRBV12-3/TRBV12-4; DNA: TGTGCCAGCAGTTCTCCCACCGGGACAGATATTGAGCAGTTCTTC; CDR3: CASSSPTGTDIEQFF
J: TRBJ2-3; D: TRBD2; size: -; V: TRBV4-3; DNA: TGCGCCAGCAGCCAAGGTTTGCGGGGAGGACTAGGGGGCACAGATACGCAGTATTTT; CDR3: CASSQGLRGGLGGTDTQYF
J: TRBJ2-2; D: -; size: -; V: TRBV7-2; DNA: TGTGCCAGCAGAGTACTTAGCGGAGACACCGGGGAGCTGTTTTTT; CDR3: CASRVLSGDTGELFF
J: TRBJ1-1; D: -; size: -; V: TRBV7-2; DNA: TGTGCCAGCAGCTTAATCGGCGGGTTGACCACTGAAGCTTTCTTT; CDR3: CASSLIGGLTTEAFF
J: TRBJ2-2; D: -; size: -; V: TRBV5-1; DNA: TGCGCCAGCAGCGCCCCCCCTAAGAACACCGGGGAGCTGTTTTTT; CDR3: CASSAPPKNTGELFF
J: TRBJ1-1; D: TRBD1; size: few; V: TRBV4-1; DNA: TGCGCCAGCAGCCAGCGACAGGGGGCGGTAGGGACTGAAGCTTTCTTT; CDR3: CASSQRQGAVGTEAFF
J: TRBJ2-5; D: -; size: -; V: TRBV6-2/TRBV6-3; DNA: TGTGCCAGCAGTAGCCCTCTCGCCGGGTCGTGGTACCAAGAGACCCAGTACTTC; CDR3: CASSSPLAGSWYQETQYF
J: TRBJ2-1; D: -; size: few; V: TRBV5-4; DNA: TGTGCCAGCAGCTTGACAGGTAACACTGAGCAGTTCTTC; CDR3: CASSLTGNTEQFF